This T cell receptor (beta chain) was obtained from a study of T cell responses to AZD1222 COVID-19 vaccine. Overall study: Second-dose intervals near 4 or 12 weeks were combined.

Trimming left V 4 bases short and J 5 bases short, with 20 bases between. The CDR3 consists of 16 residues. The germline gives CDR1 SGHNT, CDR2 YENEEA. The protocol was immunoSEQ multiplex PCR, while the TCRdb copy is restricted to in-frame clones and leaves out a portion. The table shows some 110,000 clones, with roughly 87% occurring only once. Study conclusions and caveats: A mostly white British donor set with more females was recruited, and clonal diversity was possibly underestimated. Repertoires were sampled only after the peak T cell response. Spike-specific TCR breadth rose after two AZD1222 doses, and depth rose as well.

Of note for this clone: Its antigen is currently unknown.

V gene TRBV11-3 combines with J gene TRBJ1-1; the D is unclear. The TCR originated in an adult in good health. The sample was peripheral blood, taken on day 0 of AZD1222 vaccination. DNA of the CDR3: TGTGCCAGCAGCTACTTCCCGATGGAGTTGGGGACTGAAGCTTTCTTT. Its protein is CASSYFPMELGTEAFF.